This T cell receptor (beta chain) derives from a study of Ad26.COV2.S vaccination and SARS-CoV-2 variants. Study background: A participant enrolled in the COV1001 Ad26.COV2.S trial arm provided the sample. Donor got 5x10^10 or 1x10^11 viral particles of Ad26.COV2.S.

Germline V gives CDR1 MNHEY, CDR2 SVGAGI. V lost 2 bases, J lost 5 bases, and 4 bases stayed unmatched. This CDR3 contains 15 residues. Here immunoSEQ multiplex PCR was the method, and the copy in TCRdb shows in-frame clones only, minus some. There are a few hundred thousand clones in the sample; roughly 84% occur only once, and around 3.7% lies in the top ten. Treatment specified: 19 received Ad26.COV2.S at low or high dose, single or two shots; about 5 received placebo; per-sample allocation not given. Sample collection was performed on day 63 after the first vaccine or placebo injection. An adult aged 18-55 years in Boston served as the donor. What was given as vaccine was an Ad26 vector encoding Wuhan-strain SARS-CoV-2 spike.

This sample comprised peripheral blood, obtained in a trial of Ad26.COV2.S vaccine versus placebo. This clonotype was sampled from a person aged 18-60 years who received the Ad26.COV2.S COVID-19 vaccine or a placebo. The chain combines TRBV6-5 with TRBJ2-2; TRBD1 matches at 8 bases. CDR3 DNA: TGTGCCAGCAGTTACCTGCGACAGGGGACCGGGGAGCTGTTTTTT. Translation: CASSYLRQGTGELFF.